This T cell receptor (beta chain) was captured by sequencing in a study of cytomegalovirus exposure and HLA in healthy donors. Study-wide findings and caveats: Rare sequences made up most TCRs, while some public TCRs were found in many donors. Roughly even sequencing depth across donors was the assumption behind the presence/absence analyses. Researchers reported in a later analysis that common viral pathogens appeared linked to several top clusters.

About this clone: Its antigen is not identified.

The CDR3 is made up of 12 amino acids. The germline CDR1 and CDR2 sequences are LNHDA and SQIVND (reference sequence). Trimming took 1 base from V and 7 from J, leaving 4 bases between them. Use of 60 Vbeta and 13 Jbeta primers characterized the PCR. The assay was immunoSEQ multiplex PCR, and TCRdb's table has in-frame clones only and misses some. The sample has approximately 100,000 clones, roughly 74% seen once. The receptor was derived from a woman between 40 and 50 years old in good health and CMV-seronegative. Sequenced: PBMCs. The chain joins TRBV19 to TRBJ2-2; D gene ambiguous. CDR3 amino acids: CASSIAGGELFF. CDR3 bases: TGTGCCAGTAGTATAGCGGGCGGGGAGCTGTTTTTT.